One and the same sample provided the 16 T cell receptor beta chains below, sequenced in a study of blood T cells in healthy people across ages. A second 7 to 11 cycle PCR used barcoded and J-beta primers. MiXCR, applied by TCRdb to the 5' RACE reads, yields one record per CDR3 protein. The repertoire has about 1.1 million distinct CDR3 sequences, about two fifths of them found once; the top ten carry around 13%. The sequencing sample was made of blood. Every receptor here comes from a man aged 18 to 30 in good health.

The chain links TRBV21-1 to TRBJ1-5; the table's D call of TRBD1 was not tested on the DNA. TRBV21-1 is a pseudogene. The CDR3 is made up of 15 amino acids. The CDR3 loop is CASSIYQGAVRPQHF. In DNA, the CDR3 is TGTGCCAGCAGCATTTACCAGGGGGCGGTACGGCCCCAGCATTTT.

The chain links TRBV4-3 to TRBJ2-3; D remains ambiguous. Deletions cut 0 bases from V and 6 bases from J, with 10 bases between. The CDR3 has 14 amino acids. Per germline, CDR1 LGHNA and CDR2 YSLEER. The CDR3 sequence is CASSQDLVSDTQYF. Written as DNA, the CDR3 is TGCGCCAGCAGCCAAGATCTGGTTAGTGATACGCAGTATTTT.

V and J are TRBV4-1 and TRBJ2-5; 7 nucleotides agree with TRBD1. Germline V gene sequence: CDR1 MGHRA, CDR2 YSYEKL. With V trimmed by 3 bases and J by 5 bases, 3 bases remained unmatched. The CDR3 contains 13 residues. The CDR3 reads CASSHLTGETQYF. DNA of the CDR3: TGCGCCAGCAGCCATTTGACAGGGGAGACCCAGTACTTC.

This clonotype was seen only a few times. The chain uses TRBV12-5 and TRBJ2-3; 10 positions agree with TRBD2. The CDR3 consists of 18 residues. Germline V gives CDR1 LGHNT, CDR2 FRNRAP. The J segment lost 2 bases and the V segment lost 5 bases, leaving 13 bases of the junction unmatched. The chain's CDR3 is CASGPDPASGGYTDTQYF. For the CDR3, the DNA is TGTGCTAGTGGTCCGGACCCTGCTAGCGGGGGTTACACAGATACGCAGTATTTT.

This clonotype has a handful of counts. J is TRBJ1-2 and V is TRBV4-3; no firm D call. The CDR3 runs to 16 residues. From germline, CDR1 is LGHNA and CDR2 YSLEER. The V gene lost 0 bases and the J gene lost 5 bases, with 16 bases spanning the gap. CDR3 in DNA: TGCGCCAGCAGCCAAGACGTAGAATCCTCCCGTTATGGCTACACCTTC. Amino acids: CASSQDVESSRYGYTF.

This chain links TRBV6-6 with TRBJ1-4; D gene unclear. The CDR3 is made up of 15 amino acids. V lost 4 bases to trimming and J lost 3 bases, with 12 bases between them. Germline lookup yields CDR1 MNHNY and CDR2 SVGAGI (reference sequence). The CDR3, as DNA: TGTGCCAGCAGTTCCCGGGCAACAGCTAATGAAAAACTGTTTTTT. Its translation is CASSSRATANEKLFF.

V and J are TRBV12-3 or TRBV12-4 and TRBJ1-4, with 8 bases fitting TRBD1. This CDR3 is built from 16 residues. Trimming removed 5 bases from V and 8 bases from J; junction bases left unmatched: 13. The CDR3 here is CASSPRRTGRGEKLFF. CDR3 nucleotide sequence: TGTGCCAGCAGTCCCAGACGGACAGGGAGGGGAGAAAAACTGTTTTTT.

The V and J genes are TRBV20-1 and TRBJ1-1, with D unclear. V dropped 8 bases and J dropped 8 bases, with 21 bases sitting between them. Per the germline V gene, CDR1 is DFQATT and CDR2 is SNEGSKA (reference sequence). The CDR3 contains 13 residues. The CDR3, as DNA: TGCAGTACTACCGAGACTTCTTCGGCAGAAGCTTTCTTT. Amino acid sequence: CSTTETSSAEAFF.

For this clonotype: Germline and junction disagree at one end, which may indicate a read error. The chain links TRBV30 to TRBJ1-1; possibly TRBD1 for D (6 bases). The CDR3 covers 15 residues. The germline gives CDR1 GTSNPN, CDR2 SVGIG (reference sequence). As DNA, the CDR3 is TGTGCCTGGAGTCAACGGACAGAATTGAACACTGAAACTTTCTTT. It translates to CAWSQRTELNTETFF.

This rearrangement joins TRBV5-1 to TRBJ1-6, with D possibly TRBD1 on 6 matching bases. The CDR3 sequence is 15 residues long. The V gene's germline CDR1 is SGHRS and CDR2 YFSETQ. Trimming left V 3 bases short and J 5 bases short, with 12 bases between. This CDR3 is CASSWGDTNNSPLHF. The CDR3, as DNA: TGCGCCAGCAGCTGGGGGGACACAAATAATTCACCCCTCCACTTT.

The rearrangement joins TRBV6-5 to TRBJ2-2, with TRBD1 matching 8 bases. Per germline, CDR1 MNHEY and CDR2 SVGAGI. This CDR3 is 13 amino acids long. Unmatched junction bases numbered 4, after V lost 7 bases and J lost 6 bases. The DNA for the CDR3 is TGTGCCAGCAATGGACAGGGTCCCGGGGAGCTGTTTTTT. Its protein is CASNGQGPGELFF.

This clonotype was detected only a few times. This sequence joins TRBV20-1 and TRBJ1-2; D gene unclear. In germline, CDR1 is DFQATT, CDR2 SNEGSKA (reference sequence). The V and J ends lost 2 bases and 8 bases respectively, with 18 bases between them. CDR3 length: 14 residues. In DNA, the CDR3 is TGCAGTGCTAGACCCGAGTTTGGGGTAGGAGGCTACACCTTC. Protein sequence: CSARPEFGVGGYTF.

This chain uses TRBV5-1 with TRBJ1-2; TRBD1 matches at 10 bases. This CDR3 has 16 residues. Per germline, CDR1 SGHRS and CDR2 YFSETQ. V dropped 2 bases and J dropped 5; count of bases not matched to a gene: 9. The CDR3 sequence: CASSLQGLGQGYGYTF. CDR3 DNA: TGCGCCAGCAGCTTACAAGGTTTGGGACAGGGGTATGGCTACACCTTC.

The rearrangement uses TRBV20-1 and TRBJ1-5; 10 bases are shared with TRBD1. V dropped 5 bases and J dropped 2; count of bases not matched to a gene: 12. The CDR3 is 17 amino acids. The V gene's germline CDR1 is DFQATT and CDR2 SNEGSKA (reference sequence). CDR3 DNA sequence: TGCAGTGCTCTTCCTGGACAGGGGGGTTCTGGCAATCAGCCCCAGCATTTT. Translated: CSALPGQGGSGNQPQHF.

This clonotype occurred many times. The chain carries TRBV7-2 and TRBJ2-1; no clear D. Trimming took off 6 bases at V and 9 bases at J, with 12 bases between the two ends. The CDR3 runs to 12 residues. Germline CDR1 and CDR2: SGHTA and FQGNSA. The CDR3 DNA reads as TGTGCCAGCAGTCTCGCCCTTGGTGAGCAGTTCTTC. Encoded protein: CASSLALGEQFF. Variable domain in full (rest from reference TRBV7-2 and TRBJ2-1): GAGVSQSPSNKVTEKGKDVELRCDPISGHTALYWYRQSLGQGLEFLIYFQGNSAPDKSGLPSDRFSAERTGGSVSTLTIQRTQQEDSAVYLCASSLALGEQFFGPGTRLTVL.

The chain combines TRBV5-1 with TRBJ1-2; D remains unclear. The CDR3 is 13 residues long. V lost 2 bases and J lost 4, with 9 bases in between. The germline gives CDR1 SGHRS, CDR2 YFSETQ. The CDR3 loop is CASSFGQFYGYTF. CDR3 nucleotide sequence: TGCGCCAGCAGCTTTGGGCAGTTCTATGGCTACACCTTC.